This T cell receptor (beta chain) derives from a study of T cell responses to AZD1222 COVID-19 vaccine (dated by TCRdb to about 2021). Describing the broader study: AZD1222 recipients whose second dose came at about 4 weeks and those whose second dose came at about 12 weeks were combined into one group, since spike-specific TCR depth and breadth did not differ between the two schedules. Trial participants were enrolled by age into subgroups of 18-55, 56-69 and 70-plus years, and around 150, 29 and 61 TCR-sequenced participants, respectively, were included in these subgroups. TCR sequencing was performed for more than 230 trial participants, of whom about 200 were given two doses of AZD1222 and around 25 were given two doses of MenACWY control vaccine. Overall study outcomes, separate from this receptor: Participants were mostly white British and included more females than males, and it was suggested by the authors that clonal diversity may have been underestimated. Because no day 14 peak-response samples were available, repertoires were characterized only after the peak T cell response. The 56-69-year group was small, and its depth increase did not reach significance, likely because of low power. A significant rise in spike-specific TCR breadth and depth was observed after two AZD1222 doses relative to day 0 and relative to MenACWY recipients. The whole spike protein was spanned by vaccine-associated CD4 TCRs, and dominant responses were seen in regions 160-218 and 743-854. Nearly half of unique spike-specific TCRs reportedly recognized epitopes outside regions mutated in the B.1.351 and B.1.1.7 variants. Conclusions about previously exposed vaccinees are limited because only six or seven AZD1222 recipients were SARS-CoV-2 seropositive at baseline.

The CDR3 regions of human TCRbeta chains were analyzed by immunosequencing. Per the original workflow: Repertoire TCRs were checked for matches against a reference library of SARS-CoV-2-specific TCRs that had been generated using the MIRA antigen-specificity platform. Breadth was defined as the fraction of unique TCRs that were SARS-CoV-2-associated, and depth was defined as the fraction of total T cells that were SARS-CoV-2-associated. Using the MIRA data, every spike-specific TCR was mapped to the spike region that the TCR reacted to and assigned to either a CD4 or a CD8 class. Log10-transformed breadth and depth values were compared by one-way ANOVA with Sidak's multiple comparisons tests. Drawn from immuneACCESS, this table holds only the in-frame rearrangements with V and J called that TCRdb kept. Clones are partly lost; checked studies trace under half to an unresolved V gene and leave the rest unexplained. Clone size and V and J calls were adopted from that table, with D and trimming inferred from the DNA. Here the sample has 90,000 to 150,000 clones; 85% to 90% occur a single time. 7.5% to 9.5% of the sample is in the top ten clones.

Reading the label with the study, this specimen's time point is: baseline before first vaccination. Vaccinee samples were obtained from the UK trials COV001 and COV002, which included a single-blind randomized controlled phase 2/3 trial of AZD1222 (ChAdOx1 nCoV-19) in healthy adults. For TCRbeta chain sequencing, PBMC samples from trial participants were taken at day 0 and at day 28 after the second dose. From cysteine to phenylalanine, the CDR3 is 15 amino acids long. Only the CDR3 portion is preserved as DNA: 45 bases, with reading frame beginning at the first base. The germline V gene supplies CDR1 SGDLS and CDR2 YYNGEE. Clipping removes 7 bases from V and 7 bases from J, with 14 as the unmatched junction base count. As to this clone: The target of this receptor is not known. Base qualities are missing; no much larger clone stands one base away.

Recombination connected TRBV9 to TRBJ2-5; 9 central nucleotides agree with TRBD1. The material sequenced was peripheral blood, taken on day 0 of AZD1222 vaccination. This TCR was recovered from an adult in good health. For the CDR3, the sequence is CASCSEETGGMTQYF. The bases read TGTGCCAGCTGTTCCGAAGAGACAGGGGGAATGACCCAGTACTTC.